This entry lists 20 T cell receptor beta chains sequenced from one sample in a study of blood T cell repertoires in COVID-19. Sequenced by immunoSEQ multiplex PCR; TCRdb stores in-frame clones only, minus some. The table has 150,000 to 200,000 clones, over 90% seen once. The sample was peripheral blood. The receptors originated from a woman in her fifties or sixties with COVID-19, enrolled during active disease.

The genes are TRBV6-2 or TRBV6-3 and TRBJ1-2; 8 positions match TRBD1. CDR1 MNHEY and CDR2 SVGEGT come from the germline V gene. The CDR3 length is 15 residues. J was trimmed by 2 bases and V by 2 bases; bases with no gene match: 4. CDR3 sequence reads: CASSYRGQGNYGYTF. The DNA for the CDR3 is TGTGCCAGCAGTTACCGCGGACAGGGCAACTATGGCTACACCTTC.

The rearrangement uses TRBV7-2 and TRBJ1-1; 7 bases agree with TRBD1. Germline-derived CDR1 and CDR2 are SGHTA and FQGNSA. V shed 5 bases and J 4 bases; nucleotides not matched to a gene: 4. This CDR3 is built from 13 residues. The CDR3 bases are TGTGCCAGCAGCAGACGACAGGGCACTGAAGCTTTCTTT. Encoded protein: CASSRRQGTEAFF.

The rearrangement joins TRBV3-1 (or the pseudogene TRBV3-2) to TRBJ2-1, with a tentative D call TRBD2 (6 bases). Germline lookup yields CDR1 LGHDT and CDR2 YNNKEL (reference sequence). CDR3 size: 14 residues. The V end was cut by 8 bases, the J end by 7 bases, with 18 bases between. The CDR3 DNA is TGTGCCAGCTCGGCGGGGACCCCGGGGAATGAGCAGTTCTTC. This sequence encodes CASSAGTPGNEQFF.

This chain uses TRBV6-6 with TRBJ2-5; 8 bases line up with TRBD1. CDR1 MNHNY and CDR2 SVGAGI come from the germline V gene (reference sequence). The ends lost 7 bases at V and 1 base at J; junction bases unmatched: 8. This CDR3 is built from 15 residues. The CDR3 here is CASTSGGFSQETQYF. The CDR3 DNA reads TGTGCCAGCACTTCAGGGGGCTTCTCCCAAGAGACCCAGTACTTC.

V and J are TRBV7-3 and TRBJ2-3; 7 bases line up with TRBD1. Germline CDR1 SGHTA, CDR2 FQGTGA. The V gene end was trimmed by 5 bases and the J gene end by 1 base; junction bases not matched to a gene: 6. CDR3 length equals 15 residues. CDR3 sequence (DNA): TGTGCCAGCAGCATCAGACAGGGCCGCACAGATACGCAGTATTTT. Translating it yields CASSIRQGRTDTQYF. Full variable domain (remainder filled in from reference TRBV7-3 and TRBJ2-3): GAGVSQTPSNKVTEKGKYVELRCDPISGHTALYWYRQSLGQGPEFLIYFQGTGAADDSGLPNDRFFAVRPEGSVSTLKIQRTERGDSAVYLCASSIRQGRTDTQYFGPGTRLTVL.

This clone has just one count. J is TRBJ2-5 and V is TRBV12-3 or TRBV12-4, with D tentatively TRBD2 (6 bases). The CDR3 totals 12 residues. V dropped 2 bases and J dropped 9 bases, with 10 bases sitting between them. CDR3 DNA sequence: TGTGCCAGCAGTTTAATCGGGGAGGCCCAGTACTTC. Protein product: CASSLIGEAQYF.

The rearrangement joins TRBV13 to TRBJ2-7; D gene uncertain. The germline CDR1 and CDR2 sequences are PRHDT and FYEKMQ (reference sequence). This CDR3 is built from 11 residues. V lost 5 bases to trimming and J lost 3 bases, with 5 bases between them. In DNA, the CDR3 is TGTGCCAGCAGCCGTATCTACGAGCAGTACTTC. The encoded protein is CASSRIYEQYF.

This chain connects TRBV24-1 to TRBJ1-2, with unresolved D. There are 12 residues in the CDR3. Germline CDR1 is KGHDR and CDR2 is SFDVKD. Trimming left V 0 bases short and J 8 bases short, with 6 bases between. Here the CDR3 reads CATSDLGGGYTF. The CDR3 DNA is TGTGCCACCAGTGATTTGGGAGGGGGCTACACCTTC.

The CDR3 bases are TGTGCCAGCAGCAGGGGTGGGGCTGAAGCTTTCTTT. Its protein product is CASSRGGAEAFF. The chain combines TRBV13 with TRBJ1-1; maybe TRBD1 (5 bases). V was shortened by 5 bases and J by 6 bases, with 10 bases between the two germline ends. Germline assignment: CDR1 PRHDT and CDR2 FYEKMQ (reference sequence). There are 12 residues in the CDR3. Together with reference TRBV13 and TRBJ1-1, the CDR3 gives the full variable domain: AAGVIQSPRHLIKEKRETATLKCYPIPRHDTVYWYQQGPGQDPQFLISFYEKMQSDKGSIPDRFSAQQFSDYHSELNMSSLELGDSALYFCASSRGGAEAFFGQGTRLTVV.

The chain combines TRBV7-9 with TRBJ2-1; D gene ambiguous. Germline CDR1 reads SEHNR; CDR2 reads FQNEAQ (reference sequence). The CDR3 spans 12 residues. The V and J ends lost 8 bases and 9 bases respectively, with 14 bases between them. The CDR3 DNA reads TGTGCCAGCCAACTCCTTTCGGGTGAGCAGTTCTTC. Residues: CASQLLSGEQFF. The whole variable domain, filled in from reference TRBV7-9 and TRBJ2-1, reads DTGVSQNPRHKITKRGQNVTFRCDPISEHNRLYWYRQTLGQGPEFLTYFQNEAQLEKSRLLSDRFSAERPKGSFSTLEIQRTEQGDSAMYLCASQLLSGEQFFGPGTRLTVL.

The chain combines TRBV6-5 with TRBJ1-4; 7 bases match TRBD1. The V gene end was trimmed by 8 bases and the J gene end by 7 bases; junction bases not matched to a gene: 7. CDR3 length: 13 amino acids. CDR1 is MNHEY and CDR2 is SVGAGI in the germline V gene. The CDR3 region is CASQTGSSEKLFF. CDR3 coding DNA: TGTGCCAGCCAGACAGGGTCGAGTGAAAAACTGTTTTTT.

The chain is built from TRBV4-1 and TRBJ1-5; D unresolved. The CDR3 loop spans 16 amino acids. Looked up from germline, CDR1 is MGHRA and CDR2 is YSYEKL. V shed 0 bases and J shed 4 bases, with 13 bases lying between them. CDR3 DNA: TGCGCCAGCAGCCAAGAATCGAGATCTGATAATCAGCCCCAGCATTTT. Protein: CASSQESRSDNQPQHF.

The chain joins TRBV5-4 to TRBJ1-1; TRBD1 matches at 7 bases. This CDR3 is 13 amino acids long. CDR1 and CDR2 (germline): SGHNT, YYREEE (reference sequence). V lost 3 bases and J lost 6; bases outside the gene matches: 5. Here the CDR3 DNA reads TGTGCCAGCAGCTCACAGGGGATCGCTGAAGCTTTCTTT. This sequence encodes CASSSQGIAEAFF.

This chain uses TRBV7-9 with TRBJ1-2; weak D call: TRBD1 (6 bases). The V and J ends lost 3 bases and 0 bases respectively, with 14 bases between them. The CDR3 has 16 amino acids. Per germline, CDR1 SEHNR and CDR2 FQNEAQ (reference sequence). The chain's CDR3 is CASSLQTGLTNYGYTF. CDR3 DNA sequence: TGTGCCAGCAGCTTGCAGACAGGCCTGACTAACTATGGCTACACCTTC.

CDR3 residues: CASSQDTAGWAKNIQYF. As DNA, the CDR3 is TGCGCCAGCAGCCAAGATACAGCGGGGTGGGCCAAAAACATTCAGTACTTC. V usage is TRBV4-3 and J usage is TRBJ2-4; 7 bases are shared with TRBD2. The J segment lost 1 base and the V segment lost 0 bases, leaving 6 bases of the junction unmatched. Germline loops: CDR1 LGHNA, CDR2 YSLEER. This CDR3 has 17 amino acids.

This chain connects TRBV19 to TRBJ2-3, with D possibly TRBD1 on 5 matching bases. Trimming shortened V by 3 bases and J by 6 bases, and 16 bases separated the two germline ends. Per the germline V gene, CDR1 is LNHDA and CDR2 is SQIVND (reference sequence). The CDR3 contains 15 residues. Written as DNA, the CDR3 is TGTGCCAGTAGTATGGAAATGGGGCAAACCGATACGCAGTATTTT. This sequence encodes CASSMEMGQTDTQYF.

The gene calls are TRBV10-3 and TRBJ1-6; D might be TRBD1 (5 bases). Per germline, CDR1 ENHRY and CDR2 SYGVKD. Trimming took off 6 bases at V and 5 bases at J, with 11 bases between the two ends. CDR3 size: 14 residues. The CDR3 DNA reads TGTGCCATCAGCCAGGGAGGAGATAATTCACCCCTCCACTTT. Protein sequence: CAISQGGDNSPLHF.

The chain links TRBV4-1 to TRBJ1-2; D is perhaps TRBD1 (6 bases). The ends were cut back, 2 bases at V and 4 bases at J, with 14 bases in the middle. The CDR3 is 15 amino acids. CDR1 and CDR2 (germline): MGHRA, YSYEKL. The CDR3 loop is CASSQLYDRFYGYTF. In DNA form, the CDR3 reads TGCGCCAGCAGCCAACTCTATGACAGGTTCTATGGCTACACCTTC.

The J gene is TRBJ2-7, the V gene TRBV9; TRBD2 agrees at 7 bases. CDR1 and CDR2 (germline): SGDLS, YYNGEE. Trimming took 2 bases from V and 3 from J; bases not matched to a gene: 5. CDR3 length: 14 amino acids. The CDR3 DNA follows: TGTGCCAGCAGCGTGGCGACGGGGGGCTACGAGCAGTACTTC. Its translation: CASSVATGGYEQYF.

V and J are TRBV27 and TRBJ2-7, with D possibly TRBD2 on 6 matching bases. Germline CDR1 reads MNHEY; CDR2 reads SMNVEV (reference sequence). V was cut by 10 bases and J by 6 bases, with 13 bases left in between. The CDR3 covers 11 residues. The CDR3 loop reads CAISHGGEQYF. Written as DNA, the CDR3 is TGTGCCATATCCCACGGGGGCGAGCAGTACTTC.